The text below deals with one T cell receptor (beta chain). What it binds is not known. The CDR3 length is 17 residues. Germline V gene sequence: CDR1 MDHEN, CDR2 SYDVKM. J gave up 3 bases and V 7 bases, and 15 bases lay outside the gene matches. 13 Jbeta primers and 60 Vbeta primers were used for the PCR. Sequencing used immunoSEQ multiplex PCR; TCRdb keeps in-frame clones, though not all of them. The repertoire includes roughly 31,000 clones, approximately 62% of them detected once, and around 40% sits in the top ten. This sample is drawn from a study of cytomegalovirus exposure and HLA in healthy donors. Regarding the study as a whole: Apparent HLA restriction characterized most CMV-associated TCR beta chains in a later analysis.

Donors consisted of healthy bone marrow donors. The source is a male donor in good health and CMV-seropositive. The sample was PBMCs. The chain combines TRBV28 with TRBJ2-7, with 10 bases matching TRBD1. The CDR3 DNA sequence: TGTGCCAGCACCGGGACAGGGGCTAAACCGAGGATCTACGAGCAGTACTTC. Protein sequence: CASTGTGAKPRIYEQYF.